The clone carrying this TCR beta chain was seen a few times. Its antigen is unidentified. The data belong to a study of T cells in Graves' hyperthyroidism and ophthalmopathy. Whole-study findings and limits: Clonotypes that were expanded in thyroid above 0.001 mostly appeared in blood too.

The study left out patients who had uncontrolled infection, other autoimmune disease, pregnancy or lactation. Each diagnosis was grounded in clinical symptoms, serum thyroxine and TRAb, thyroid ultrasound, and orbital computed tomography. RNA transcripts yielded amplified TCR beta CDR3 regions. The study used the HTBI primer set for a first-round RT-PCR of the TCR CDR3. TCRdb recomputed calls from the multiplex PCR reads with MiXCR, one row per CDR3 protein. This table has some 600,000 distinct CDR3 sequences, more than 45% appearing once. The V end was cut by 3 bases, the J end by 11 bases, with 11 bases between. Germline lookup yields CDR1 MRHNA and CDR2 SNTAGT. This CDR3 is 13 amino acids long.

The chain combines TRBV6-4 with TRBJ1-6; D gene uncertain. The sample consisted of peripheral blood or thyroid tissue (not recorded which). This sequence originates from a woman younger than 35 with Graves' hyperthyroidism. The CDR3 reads CASSESITPPLHF. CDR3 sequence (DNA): TGTGCCAGCAGTGAATCTATAACGCCACCCCTCCACTTT.